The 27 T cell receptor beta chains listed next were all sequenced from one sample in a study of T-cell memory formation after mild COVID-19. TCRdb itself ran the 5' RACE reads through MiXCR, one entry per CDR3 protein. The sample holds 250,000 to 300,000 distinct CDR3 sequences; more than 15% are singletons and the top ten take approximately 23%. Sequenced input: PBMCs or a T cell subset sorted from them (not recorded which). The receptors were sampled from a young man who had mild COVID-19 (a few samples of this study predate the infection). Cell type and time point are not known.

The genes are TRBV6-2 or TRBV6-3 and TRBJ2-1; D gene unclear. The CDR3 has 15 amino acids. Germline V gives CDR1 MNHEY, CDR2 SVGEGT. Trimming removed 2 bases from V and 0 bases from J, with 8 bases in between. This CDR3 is CASSYARFSYNEQFF. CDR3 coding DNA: TGTGCCAGCAGTTACGCGCGGTTCTCCTACAATGAGCAGTTCTTC.

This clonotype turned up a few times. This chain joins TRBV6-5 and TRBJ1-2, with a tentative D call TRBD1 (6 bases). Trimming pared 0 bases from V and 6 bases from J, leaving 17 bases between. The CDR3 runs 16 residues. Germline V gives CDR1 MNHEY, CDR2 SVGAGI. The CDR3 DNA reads TGTGCCAGCAGTTACTCGATCGGGGAGGGGGAAGATGGCTACACCTTC. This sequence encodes CASSYSIGEGEDGYTF.

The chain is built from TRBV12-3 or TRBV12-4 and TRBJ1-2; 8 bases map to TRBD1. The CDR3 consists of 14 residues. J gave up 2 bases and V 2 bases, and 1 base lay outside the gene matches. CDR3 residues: CASSLPGGNYGYTF. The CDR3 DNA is TGTGCCAGCAGTTTACCAGGGGGCAACTATGGCTACACCTTC.

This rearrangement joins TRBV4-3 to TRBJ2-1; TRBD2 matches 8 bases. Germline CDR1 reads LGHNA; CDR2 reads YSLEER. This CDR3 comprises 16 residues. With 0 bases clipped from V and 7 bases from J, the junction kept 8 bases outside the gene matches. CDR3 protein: CASSQDLRGGRNEQFF. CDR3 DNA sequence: TGCGCCAGCAGCCAAGACCTACGGGGGGGCAGGAATGAGCAGTTCTTC.

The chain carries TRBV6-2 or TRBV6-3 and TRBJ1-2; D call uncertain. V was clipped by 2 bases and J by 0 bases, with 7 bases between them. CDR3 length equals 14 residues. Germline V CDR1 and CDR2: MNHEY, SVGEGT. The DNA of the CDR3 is TGTGCCAGCAGTTACGATCCGGCTAACTATGGCTACACCTTC. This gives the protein CASSYDPANYGYTF.

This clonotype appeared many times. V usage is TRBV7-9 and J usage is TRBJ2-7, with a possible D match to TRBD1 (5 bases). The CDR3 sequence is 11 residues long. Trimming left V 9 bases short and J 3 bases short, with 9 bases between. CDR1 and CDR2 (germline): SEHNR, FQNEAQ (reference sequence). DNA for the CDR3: TGTGCCAGACTGGGGCACTACGAGCAGTACTTC. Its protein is CARLGHYEQYF.

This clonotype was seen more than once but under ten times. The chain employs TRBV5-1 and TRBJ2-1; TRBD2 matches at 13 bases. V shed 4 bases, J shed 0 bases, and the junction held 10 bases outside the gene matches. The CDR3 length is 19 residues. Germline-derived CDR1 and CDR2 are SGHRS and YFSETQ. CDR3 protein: CASSLRTSGGPFSYNEQFF. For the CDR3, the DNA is TGCGCCAGCAGCCTTAGGACTAGCGGGGGACCTTTCTCCTACAATGAGCAGTTCTTC.

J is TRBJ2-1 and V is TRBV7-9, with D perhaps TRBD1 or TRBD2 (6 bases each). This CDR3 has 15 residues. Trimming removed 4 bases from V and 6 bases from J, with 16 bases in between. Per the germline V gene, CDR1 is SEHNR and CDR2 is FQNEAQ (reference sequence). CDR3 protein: CASSSRGRLGNEQFF. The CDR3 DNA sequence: TGTGCCAGCAGCTCACGGGGGCGCCTGGGCAATGAGCAGTTCTTC.

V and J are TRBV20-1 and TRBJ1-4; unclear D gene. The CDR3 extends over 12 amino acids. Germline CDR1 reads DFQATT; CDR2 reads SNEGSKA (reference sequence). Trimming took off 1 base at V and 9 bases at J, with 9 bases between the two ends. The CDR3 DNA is TGCAGTGCTAGAGCAGACCACCAAAAACTGTTTTTT. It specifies CSARADHQKLFF.

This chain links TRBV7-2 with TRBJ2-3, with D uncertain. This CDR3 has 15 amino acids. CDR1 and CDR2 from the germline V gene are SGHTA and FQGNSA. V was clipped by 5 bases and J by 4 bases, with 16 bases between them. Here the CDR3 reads CASSSWSSGADTQYF. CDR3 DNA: TGTGCCAGCAGCAGCTGGTCCTCCGGCGCAGATACGCAGTATTTT.

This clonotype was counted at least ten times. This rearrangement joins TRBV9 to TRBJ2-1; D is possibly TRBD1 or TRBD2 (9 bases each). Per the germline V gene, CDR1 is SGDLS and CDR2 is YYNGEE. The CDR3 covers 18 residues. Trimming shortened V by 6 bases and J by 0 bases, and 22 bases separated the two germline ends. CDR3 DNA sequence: TGTGCCAGCAACAGGGGGCTAGCGGGGCCTCCCTCCTACAATGAGCAGTTCTTC. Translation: CASNRGLAGPPSYNEQFF.

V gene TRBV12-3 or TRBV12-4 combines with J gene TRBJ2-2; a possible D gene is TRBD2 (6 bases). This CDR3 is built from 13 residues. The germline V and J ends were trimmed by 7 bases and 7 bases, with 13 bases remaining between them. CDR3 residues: CASTNMGGGELFF. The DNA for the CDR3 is TGTGCCAGCACCAACATGGGGGGCGGGGAGCTGTTTTTT.

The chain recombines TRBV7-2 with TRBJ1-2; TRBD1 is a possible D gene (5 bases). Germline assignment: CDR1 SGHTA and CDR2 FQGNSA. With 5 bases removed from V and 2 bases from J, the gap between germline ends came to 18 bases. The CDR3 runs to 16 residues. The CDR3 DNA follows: TGTGCCAGCAGCGTAAGCCGTGGACACCGAAACTATGGCTACACCTTC. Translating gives CASSVSRGHRNYGYTF.

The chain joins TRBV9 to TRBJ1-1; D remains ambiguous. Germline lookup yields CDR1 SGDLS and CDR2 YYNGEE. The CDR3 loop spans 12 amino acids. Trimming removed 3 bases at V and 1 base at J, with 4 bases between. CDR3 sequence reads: CASSGKNTEAFF. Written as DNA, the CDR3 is TGTGCCAGCAGCGGGAAGAACACTGAAGCTTTCTTT.

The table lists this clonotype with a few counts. The CDR3 region is CAIQGLDLNNEQFF. CDR3 bases: TGTGCCATCCAGGGACTAGACCTGAACAATGAGCAGTTCTTC. This chain connects TRBV10-3 to TRBJ2-1, with 8 nucleotides matching TRBD2. Germline-derived CDR1 and CDR2 are ENHRY and SYGVKD. The CDR3 runs 14 residues. The junction had 8 bases not matched to a gene; V was cut back by 8 bases and J by 5 bases.

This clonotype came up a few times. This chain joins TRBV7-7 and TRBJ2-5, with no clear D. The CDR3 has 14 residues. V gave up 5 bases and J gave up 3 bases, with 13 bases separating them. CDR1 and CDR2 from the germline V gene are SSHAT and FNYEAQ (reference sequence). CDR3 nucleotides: TGTGCCAGCAGCCCCGGAGTACCGAAAGAGACCCAGTACTTC. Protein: CASSPGVPKETQYF.

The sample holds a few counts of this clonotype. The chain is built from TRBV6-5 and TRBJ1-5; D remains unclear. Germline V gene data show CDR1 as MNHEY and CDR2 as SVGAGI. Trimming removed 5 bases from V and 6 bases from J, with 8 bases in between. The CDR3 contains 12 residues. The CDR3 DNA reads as TGTGCCAGCAGTCGGGTTGGTCAGCCCCAGCATTTT. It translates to CASSRVGQPQHF.

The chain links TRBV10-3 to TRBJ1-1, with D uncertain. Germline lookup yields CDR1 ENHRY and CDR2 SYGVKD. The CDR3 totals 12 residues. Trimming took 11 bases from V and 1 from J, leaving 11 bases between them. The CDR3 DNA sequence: TGTGCCTCAGGAGGGTCGAACACTGAAGCTTTCTTT. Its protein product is CASGGSNTEAFF.

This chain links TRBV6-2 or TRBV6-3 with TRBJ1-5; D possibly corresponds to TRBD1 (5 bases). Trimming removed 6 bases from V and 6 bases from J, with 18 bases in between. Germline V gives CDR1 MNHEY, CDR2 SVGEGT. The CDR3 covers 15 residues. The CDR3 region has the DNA TGTGCCAGCAGCAAGTTGCGGGGGAGCGGTCAGCCCCAGCATTTT. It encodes CASSKLRGSGQPQHF.

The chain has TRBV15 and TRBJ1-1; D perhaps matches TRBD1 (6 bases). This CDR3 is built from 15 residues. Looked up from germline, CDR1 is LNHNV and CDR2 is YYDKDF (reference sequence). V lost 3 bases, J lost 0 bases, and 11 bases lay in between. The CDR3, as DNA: TGTGCCACCAGCAGCGTACAGGGAATGAACACTGAAGCTTTCTTT. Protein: CATSSVQGMNTEAFF.

CDR3 in DNA: TGTGCCACCAGTGTCGGGACTAGCGGGACAGATACGCAGTATTTT. It specifies CATSVGTSGTDTQYF. The J gene is TRBJ2-3, the V gene TRBV24-1; TRBD2 aligns across 12 bases. The V gene's germline CDR1 is KGHDR and CDR2 SFDVKD. V trimming: 5 bases; J trimming: 3 bases; junction bases outside the gene matches: 2. CDR3 length: 15 amino acids.

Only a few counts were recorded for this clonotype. CDR3 bases: TGTGCCAGCAGTCTCGGACAGACGAGCTATGGCTACACCTTC. Translating gives CASSLGQTSYGYTF. The genes are TRBV12-3 or TRBV12-4 and TRBJ1-2; D may be TRBD1 (6 bases). V was shortened by 5 bases and J by 4 bases, with 14 bases between the two germline ends. The length of the CDR3 is 14 residues.

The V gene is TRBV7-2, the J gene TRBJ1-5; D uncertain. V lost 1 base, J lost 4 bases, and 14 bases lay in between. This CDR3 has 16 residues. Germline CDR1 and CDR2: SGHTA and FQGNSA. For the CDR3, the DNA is TGTGCCAGCAGCTTAGGAGGTGGCGCGGGAAATCAGCCCCAGCATTTT. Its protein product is CASSLGGGAGNQPQHF.

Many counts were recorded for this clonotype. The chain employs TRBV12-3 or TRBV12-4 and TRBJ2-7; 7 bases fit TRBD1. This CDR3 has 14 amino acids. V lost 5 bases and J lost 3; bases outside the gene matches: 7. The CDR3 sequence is CASSRQGSFYEQYF. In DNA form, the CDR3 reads TGTGCCAGCAGTCGACAGGGTAGTTTCTACGAGCAGTACTTC.

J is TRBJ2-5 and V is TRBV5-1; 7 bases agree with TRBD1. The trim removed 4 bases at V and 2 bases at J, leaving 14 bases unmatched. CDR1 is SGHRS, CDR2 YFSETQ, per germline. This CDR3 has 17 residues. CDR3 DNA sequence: TGCGCCAGCAGCCCGGGACAGACCCTAACTATACAAGAGACCCAGTACTTC. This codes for CASSPGQTLTIQETQYF.

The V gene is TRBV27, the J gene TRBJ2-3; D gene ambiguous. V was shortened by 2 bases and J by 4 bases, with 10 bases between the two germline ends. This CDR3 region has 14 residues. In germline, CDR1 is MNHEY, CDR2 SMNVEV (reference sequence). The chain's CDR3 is CASSLQATPDTQYF. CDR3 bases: TGTGCCAGCAGTTTACAGGCCACCCCAGATACGCAGTATTTT.

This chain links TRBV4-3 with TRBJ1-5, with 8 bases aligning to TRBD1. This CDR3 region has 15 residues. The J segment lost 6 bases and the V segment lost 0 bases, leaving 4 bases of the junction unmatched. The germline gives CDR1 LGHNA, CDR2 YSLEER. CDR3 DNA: TGCGCCAGCAGCCAAGATACAGGGGGGGGTCAGCCCCAGCATTTT. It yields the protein CASSQDTGGGQPQHF.